This TCR beta chain was documented in a study of blood T cell repertoires in COVID-19. As for the study in general: The cDNA or gDNA used as material had been derived from T cells, B-cell-depleted T cells, or PBMCs.

The germline V gene encodes CDR1 MNHNS and CDR2 SASEGT. The CDR3 consists of 13 residues. Trimming took off 3 bases at V and 3 bases at J, with 9 bases between the two ends. Measured with immunoSEQ multiplex PCR; TCRdb has only the in-frame clones, and not every one. The table records just over 300,000 clones, about 90% of them present only once. Sequenced material: PBMCs or T cells enriched from blood (not recorded which). The sequence derives from a woman aged 18-29 years with acute COVID-19. The chain joins TRBV6-1 to TRBJ2-7; no firm D call. The CDR3 sequence is CASSDSPLYEQYF. In DNA form, the CDR3 reads TGTGCCAGCAGTGATAGTCCCCTCTACGAGCAGTACTTC.